This TCR beta chain was identified during a study of blood T cell repertoires in COVID-19. Produced via immunoSEQ multiplex PCR; TCRdb's table is partial and in-frame only. The sample has tens of thousands of clones; 65% to 85% are singletons. CDR3 length: 16 residues. Germline CDR1 and CDR2: LNHDA and SQIVND (reference sequence). V lost 5 bases and J lost 2, with 16 bases in between. This receptor was obtained from a woman of 80 years or more with active or convalescent COVID-19. The chain couples TRBV19 to TRBJ1-5, with D possibly being TRBD1 (5 bases). Sequenced: peripheral blood. CDR3 DNA sequence: TGTGCCAGTAGTGGTAGTCAGGGCTGGGGCAATCAGCCCCAGCATTTT. Its translation is CASSGSQGWGNQPQHF. Together with reference TRBV19 and TRBJ1-5, the CDR3 gives the full variable domain: DGGITQSPKYLFRKEGQNVTLSCEQNLNHDAMYWYRQDPGQGLRLIYYSQIVNDFQKGDIAEGYSVSREKKESFPLTVTSAQKNPTAFYLCASSGSQGWGNQPQHFGDGTRLSIL.